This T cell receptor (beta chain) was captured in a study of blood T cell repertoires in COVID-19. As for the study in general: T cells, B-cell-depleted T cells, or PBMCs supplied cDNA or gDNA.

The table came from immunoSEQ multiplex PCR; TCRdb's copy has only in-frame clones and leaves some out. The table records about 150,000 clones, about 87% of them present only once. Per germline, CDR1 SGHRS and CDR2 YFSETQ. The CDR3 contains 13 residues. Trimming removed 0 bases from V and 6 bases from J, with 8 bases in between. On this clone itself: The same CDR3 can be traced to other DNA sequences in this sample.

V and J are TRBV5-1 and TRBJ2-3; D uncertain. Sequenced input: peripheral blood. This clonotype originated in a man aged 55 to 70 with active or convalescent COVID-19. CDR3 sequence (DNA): TGCGCCAGCAGCTTGGCGGGTACTGATACGCAGTATTTT. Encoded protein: CASSLAGTDTQYF.